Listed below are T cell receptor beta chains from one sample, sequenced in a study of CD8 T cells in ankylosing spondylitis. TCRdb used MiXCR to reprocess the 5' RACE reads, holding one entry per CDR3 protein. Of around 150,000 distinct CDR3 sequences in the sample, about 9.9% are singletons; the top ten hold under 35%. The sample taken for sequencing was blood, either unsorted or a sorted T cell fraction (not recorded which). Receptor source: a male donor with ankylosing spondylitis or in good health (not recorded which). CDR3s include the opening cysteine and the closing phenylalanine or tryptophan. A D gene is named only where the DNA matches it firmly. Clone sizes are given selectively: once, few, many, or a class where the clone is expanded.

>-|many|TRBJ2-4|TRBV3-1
TGTGCCAGCAGCCAAGGGATTTTAGCCAAAAACATTCAGTACTTC
CASSQGILAKNIQYF
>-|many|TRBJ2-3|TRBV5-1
TGCGCCAGCAGCTTGGTACTCCCCGGACTCTCTAGCACAGATACGCAGTATTTT
CASSLVLPGLSSTDTQYF
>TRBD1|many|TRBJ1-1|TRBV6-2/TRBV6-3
TGTGCCAGCAGTTACTCGACAGGGGTAGGCACTGAAGCTTTCTTT
CASSYSTGVGTEAFF
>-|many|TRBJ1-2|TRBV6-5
TGTGCCAGCAGTTACACCCCCAGAGACAATGGCTACACCTTC
CASSYTPRDNGYTF
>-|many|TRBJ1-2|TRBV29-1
TGCAGCGTTGAAGATTCTAGGAGAAGCTATGGCTACACCTTC
CSVEDSRRSYGYTF
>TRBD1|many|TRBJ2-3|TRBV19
TGTGCCAGTAGCCCGCGACAGGGGCTGGGGACAGATACGCAGTATTTT
CASSPRQGLGTDTQYF
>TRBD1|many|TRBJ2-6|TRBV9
TGTGCCAGCAGCCCCGGGACAGAAATAATTCATGGGGCCAACGTCCTGACTTTC
CASSPGTEIIHGANVLTF
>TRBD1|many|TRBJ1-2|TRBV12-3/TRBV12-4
TGTGCCAGCAGCCAGGACAGGGGGGAAACGGGCTACACCTTC
CASSQDRGETGYTF
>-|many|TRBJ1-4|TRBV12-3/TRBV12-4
TGTGCCAGCAGTCCCGCCAGGGGCTCAGCTAATGAAAAACTGTTTTTT
CASSPARGSANEKLFF
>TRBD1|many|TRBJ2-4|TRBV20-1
TGCAGTGCTAGAAAGGGGGCCTTCGAAAACATTCAGTACTTC
CSARKGAFENIQYF
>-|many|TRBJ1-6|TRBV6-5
TGTGCCAGCAGTTTGGACCCCCAGAGGTCACCCCTCCACTTT
CASSLDPQRSPLHF
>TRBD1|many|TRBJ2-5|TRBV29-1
TGCAGCGTCCATCGGGGACAGAGAATTGAGACCCAGTACTTC
CSVHRGQRIETQYF
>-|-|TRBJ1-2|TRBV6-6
TGTGCCAGCAGTTATACAGCTGGCGGCTACACCTTC
CASSYTAGGYTF
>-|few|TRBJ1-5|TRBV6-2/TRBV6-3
TGTGCCAGCAATCACGGACAAGATAGCAATCAGCCCCAGCATTTT
CASNHGQDSNQPQHF
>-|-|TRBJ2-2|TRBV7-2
TGTGCCAGCAGCTACGGGACCGCCAACACCGGGGAGCTGTTTTTT
CASSYGTANTGELFF
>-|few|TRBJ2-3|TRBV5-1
TGCGCCAGCAGCGCCGCTAGCGCAATCACAGATACGCAGTATTTT
CASSAASAITDTQYF
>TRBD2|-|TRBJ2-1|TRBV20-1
TGCAGTGCTAGGATCGGAGCGGGAGGCCCGCTCCCACACAATGAGCAGTTCTTC
CSARIGAGGPLPHNEQFF
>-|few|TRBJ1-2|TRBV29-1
TGCAGCGTCAACCGTTGGGGTGGCTACACCTTC
CSVNRWGGYTF
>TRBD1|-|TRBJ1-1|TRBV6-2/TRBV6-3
TGTGCCAGCAGACCCTTTTCGACAGGGGAGAGGGCTGAAGCTTTCTTT
CASRPFSTGERAEAFF
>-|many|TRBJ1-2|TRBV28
TGTGCCACCGATGAAGGAACCTATGGCTACACCTTC
CATDEGTYGYTF
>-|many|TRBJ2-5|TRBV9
TGTGCCAGCAGCCCCCCCGGGGGCGTGGGGAGCGAGACCCAGTACTTC
CASSPPGGVGSETQYF
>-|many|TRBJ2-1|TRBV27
TGTGCCAGCAGTTTCTTCCGGGACGTCAATGAGCAGTTCTTC
CASSFFRDVNEQFF
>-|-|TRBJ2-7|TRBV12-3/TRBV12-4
TGTGCCAGCCGCGAGGATTCCTACGAGCAGTACTTC
CASREDSYEQYF
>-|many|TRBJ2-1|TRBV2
TGTGCCAGCAGTGAGGAGGGTAGAAGGCAGTTCTTC
CASSEEGRRQFF
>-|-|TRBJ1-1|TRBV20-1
TGCAGTGCTCCCGCGCACGGGGCGGGCTCTGAAGCTTTCTTT
CSAPAHGAGSEAFF
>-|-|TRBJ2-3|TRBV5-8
TGTGCCAGGGGCTTGGGGACCAGCCGAGATACGCAGTATTTT
CARGLGTSRDTQYF
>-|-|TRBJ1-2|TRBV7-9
TGTGCCGGGTTTGACTATGGCTACACCTTC
CAGFDYGYTF
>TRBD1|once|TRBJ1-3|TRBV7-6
TGTGCCAGCAGCTCCCCGACAGGGGGGATCTCTGGAAACACCATATATTTT
CASSSPTGGISGNTIYF
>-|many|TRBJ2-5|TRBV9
TGTGCCAGCAGCGTAGGGGTCTACCAAGAGACCCAGTACTTC
CASSVGVYQETQYF
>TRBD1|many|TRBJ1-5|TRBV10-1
TGCGCCAGCAGTAGACAGGGGAGGAATAGCAATCAGCCCCAGCATTTT
CASSRQGRNSNQPQHF
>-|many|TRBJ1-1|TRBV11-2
TGTGCCAGCAGCTTAGTAGGCGACCTACTAGATTTGAACACTGAAGCTTTCTTT
CASSLVGDLLDLNTEAFF
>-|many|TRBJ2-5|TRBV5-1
TGCGCCAGCAGCTCCCTGCGTGAGTTAAACCAAGAGACCCAGTACTTC
CASSSLRELNQETQYF
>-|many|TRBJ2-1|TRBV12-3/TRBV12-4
TGTGCCAGCAGTCGCGGGCTCCTCGGCAATGAGCAGTTCTTC
CASSRGLLGNEQFF
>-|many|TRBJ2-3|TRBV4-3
TGCGCCAGCAGCCAAGGGGCTTTAGGGGAAGATACGCAGTATTTT
CASSQGALGEDTQYF
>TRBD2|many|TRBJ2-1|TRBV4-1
TGCGCCAGCAGCCAAGATTCCGGACTAGCGGGAGGTGAGCAGTTCTTC
CASSQDSGLAGGEQFF
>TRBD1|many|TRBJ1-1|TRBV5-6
TGTGCCAGCAGCTTATTCCGGGACAGTCCCCGTTCTGATGAAGCTTTCTTT
CASSLFRDSPRSDEAFF
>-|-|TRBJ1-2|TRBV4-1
TGCGCCAGCAGCCAACAAAAAACAGCCAGTGGCGGCTACACCTTC
CASSQQKTASGGYTF
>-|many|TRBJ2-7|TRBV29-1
TGCAGCGTTGGGACGGGAGCCTACGAGCAGTACTTC
CSVGTGAYEQYF
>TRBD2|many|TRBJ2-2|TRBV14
TGTGCCAGCAGCCAAGAGGTAGCGGGAGTCACCGGGGAGCTGTTTTTT
CASSQEVAGVTGELFF
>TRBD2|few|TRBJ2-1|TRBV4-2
TGTGCCAGCAGCCCAGTATACCTGATGACTAGCGAGTCCCACAATGAGCAGTTCTTC
CASSPVYLMTSESHNEQFF
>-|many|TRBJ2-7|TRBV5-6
TGTGCCAGCAGCTTGAGCCTTTGGGGGACCTCCTACGAGCAGTACTTC
CASSLSLWGTSYEQYF
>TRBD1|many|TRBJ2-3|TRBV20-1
TGCAGTGCTCCCCGGACAGGGCCAGATACGCAGTATTTT
CSAPRTGPDTQYF